This T cell receptor (beta chain) was captured in a study of blood T cell repertoires in COVID-19. Germline V CDR1 and CDR2: MNHEY, SMNVEV (reference sequence). This CDR3 is built from 15 residues. V was clipped by 1 base and J by 5 bases; unmatched bases: 6. Original processing notes: It was from reference gene primer amplification that nucleated cell counts were estimated. Data came from immunoSEQ multiplex PCR; TCRdb stores just in-frame clones and leaves some out. The V and J calls and clone size come from that table; D and trimming were worked out from the DNA. The sample has fewer than 250,000 clones, around 87% seen once.

Sequencing was performed on PBMCs or T cells enriched from blood (not recorded which). This chain uses TRBV27 with TRBJ2-5; 8 positions agree with TRBD2. This TCR derives from a man aged 30-40 years in a cohort exposed to, infected with or recovered from COVID-19 (not recorded which). The CDR3 DNA reads TGTGCCAGCAGTTTATTTTTAGCGGGAATGGAGACCCAGTACTTC. Amino acid sequence: CASSLFLAGMETQYF.